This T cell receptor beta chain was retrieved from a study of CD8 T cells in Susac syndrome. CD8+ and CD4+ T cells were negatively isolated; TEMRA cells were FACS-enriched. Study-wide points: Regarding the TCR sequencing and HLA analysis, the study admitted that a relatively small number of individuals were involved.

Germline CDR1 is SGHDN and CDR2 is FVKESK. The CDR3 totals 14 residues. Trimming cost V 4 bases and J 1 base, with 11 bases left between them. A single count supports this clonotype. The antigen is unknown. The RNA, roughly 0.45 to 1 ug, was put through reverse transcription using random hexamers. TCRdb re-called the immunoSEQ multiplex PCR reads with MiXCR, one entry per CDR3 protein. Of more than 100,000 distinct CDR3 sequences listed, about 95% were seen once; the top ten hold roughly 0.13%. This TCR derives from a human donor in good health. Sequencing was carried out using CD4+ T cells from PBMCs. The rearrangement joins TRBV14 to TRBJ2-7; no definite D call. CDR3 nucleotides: TGTGCCAGCAGCCCTTGGAGAGCATCCTACGAGCAGTACTTC. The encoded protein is CASSPWRASYEQYF.